Listed here are 27 T cell receptor beta chains from one sample, sequenced in a study of shared clonotypes between healthy human individuals. CD8 cells regarded as naive lacked CD45RO, were positively chosen for CCR7, and omitted terminally differentiated effector memory CD45RA+ cells. Some clones are missing from TCRdb's copy, which holds only in-frame ones; the method was immunoSEQ multiplex PCR. The sample carries about 580,000 clones, about 98% recorded once. Sequenced: naive CD8+ T cells sorted from blood. Receptors originate from a man aged 25-40 years in good health.

This chain joins TRBV5-1 and TRBJ2-4; the D is unclear. V was shortened by 4 bases and J by 1 base, with 15 bases between the two germline ends. The CDR3 has 16 amino acids. The germline V gene encodes CDR1 SGHRS and CDR2 YFSETQ. In DNA form, the CDR3 reads TGCGCCAGCAGCCCTAGGGTACTGGATGCCAAAAACATTCAGTACTTC. Its protein is CASSPRVLDAKNIQYF. Looking up the rest from reference TRBV5-1 and TRBJ2-4 gives the full variable domain: KAGVTQTPRYLIKTRGQQVTLSCSPISGHRSVSWYQQTPGQGLQFLFEYFSETQRNKGNFPGRFSGRQFSNSRSEMNVSTLELGDSALYLCASSPRVLDAKNIQYFGAGTRLSVL.

The chain has TRBV15 and TRBJ2-7; TRBD2 aligns across 7 bases. The V gene's germline CDR1 is LNHNV and CDR2 YYDKDF (reference sequence). Trimming removed 4 bases from V and 0 bases from J; junction bases left unmatched: 9. The CDR3 sequence is 16 residues long. CDR3 bases: TGTGCCACCAGCACCCAATCTAGCGGTAGCTCCTACGAGCAGTACTTC. Translating gives CATSTQSSGSSYEQYF.

The chain joins TRBV9 to TRBJ2-1; 16 nucleotides align to TRBD2. Looked up from germline, CDR1 is SGDLS and CDR2 is YYNGEE. Germline trimming cut 5 bases from V and 8 bases from J; bases unmatched to any gene: 13. CDR3 size: 18 residues. The CDR3 DNA sequence: TGTGCCAGCAGGAGCGGGGGACTAGCGGGAGGGTTAGGCGATGAGCAGTTCTTC. It translates to CASRSGGLAGGLGDEQFF. Supplemented by reference TRBV9 and TRBJ2-1, the full variable domain reads DSGVTQTPKHLITATGQRVTLRCSPRSGDLSVYWYQQSLDQGLQFLIQYYNGEERAKGNILERFSAQQFPDLHSELNLSSLELGDSALYFCASRSGGLAGGLGDEQFFGPGTRLTVL.

The rearrangement uses TRBV5-4 and TRBJ2-1, with 13 bases matching TRBD2. The V segment lost 1 base and the J segment 7 bases; nucleotides outside the gene matches: 2. Germline V gives CDR1 SGHNT, CDR2 YYREEE (reference sequence). This CDR3 spans 15 amino acids. CDR3 region: CASSLRTSGRNEQFF. The CDR3 nucleotides read TGTGCCAGCAGCTTGAGGACTAGCGGGAGAAATGAGCAGTTCTTC.

V usage is TRBV28 and J usage is TRBJ2-3; D is undetermined. Trimming cost V 3 bases and J 6 bases, with 16 bases left between them. The CDR3 has 15 amino acids. The germline gives CDR1 MDHEN, CDR2 SYDVKM. Here the CDR3 reads CASSFPWAFGDTQYF. The CDR3, as DNA: TGTGCCAGCAGTTTTCCCTGGGCGTTTGGGGATACGCAGTATTTT.

The rearrangement uses TRBV7-9 and TRBJ1-1; D ambiguous. This CDR3 region has 13 residues. Germline V gene sequence: CDR1 SEHNR, CDR2 FQNEAQ (reference sequence). Trimming pared 4 bases from V and 4 bases from J, leaving 10 bases between. CDR3: CASSSGRTTEAFF. The CDR3 coding sequence is TGTGCCAGCAGCTCAGGACGGACCACTGAAGCTTTCTTT.

CDR3 nucleotides: TGTGCCAGCAGCTCCCACGCCACGGGGCGCGGAGAGACCCAGTACTTC. Its protein is CASSSHATGRGETQYF. This chain uses TRBV13 with TRBJ2-5; D possibly matches TRBD1 or TRBD2 (5 bases each). The CDR3 totals 16 residues. Between the trimmed V and J ends, which lost 4 bases and 4 bases, there was a span of 19 bases. CDR1 and CDR2 from the germline V gene are PRHDT and FYEKMQ (reference sequence).

The V and J genes are TRBV19 and TRBJ2-7; TRBD2 matches 14 bases. The CDR3 sequence is 15 residues long. Germline V gives CDR1 LNHDA, CDR2 SQIVND (reference sequence). The junction had 4 bases not matched to a gene; V was cut back by 5 bases and J by 4 bases. The CDR3 reads CASSGGLAGAYEQYF. The CDR3 coding sequence is TGTGCCAGTAGTGGGGGACTAGCGGGAGCTTACGAGCAGTACTTC. The full variable domain, its missing parts supplied by reference TRBV19 and TRBJ2-7, is DGGITQSPKYLFRKEGQNVTLSCEQNLNHDAMYWYRQDPGQGLRLIYYSQIVNDFQKGDIAEGYSVSREKKESFPLTVTSAQKNPTAFYLCASSGGLAGAYEQYFGPGTRLTVT.

The rearrangement joins TRBV14 to TRBJ2-1; weak D call: TRBD2 (5 bases). Germline CDR1 and CDR2: SGHDN and FVKESK. This CDR3 spans 13 amino acids. Trimming removed 4 bases from V and 6 bases from J, with 10 bases in between. The DNA for the CDR3 is TGTGCCAGCAGCCCCGGGGTAGGCAATGAGCAGTTCTTC. It encodes CASSPGVGNEQFF. Looking up the rest from reference TRBV14 and TRBJ2-1 gives the full variable domain: EAGVTQFPSHSVIEKGQTVTLRCDPISGHDNLYWYRRVMGKEIKFLLHFVKESKQDESGMPNNRFLAERTGGTYSTLKVQPAELEDSGVYFCASSPGVGNEQFFGPGTRLTVL.

The chain recombines TRBV28 with TRBJ2-4, with 9 bases matching TRBD1. The germline gives CDR1 MDHEN, CDR2 SYDVKM. V lost 6 bases and J lost 3; bases outside the gene matches: 12. The CDR3 consists of 17 residues. The CDR3 loop reads CASSRGTGPLYKNIQYF. The CDR3, as DNA: TGTGCCAGCAGCCGGGGGACAGGGCCCCTTTACAAAAACATTCAGTACTTC.

The rearrangement links TRBV19 to TRBJ1-1; D not resolved. Trimming cost V 6 bases and J 3 bases, with 14 bases left between them. The CDR3 spans 14 residues. The germline CDR1 and CDR2 sequences are LNHDA and SQIVND (reference sequence). For the CDR3, the DNA is TGTGCCAGTAGCGACCGATCCCGCGACACTGAAGCTTTCTTT. Its translation is CASSDRSRDTEAFF. The variable domain in full, with the rest retrieved from reference TRBV19 and TRBJ1-1, is DGGITQSPKYLFRKEGQNVTLSCEQNLNHDAMYWYRQDPGQGLRLIYYSQIVNDFQKGDIAEGYSVSREKKESFPLTVTSAQKNPTAFYLCASSDRSRDTEAFFGQGTRLTVV.

The chain combines TRBV5-5 with TRBJ2-7; weak D call: TRBD2 (6 bases). Trimming pared 3 bases from V and 5 bases from J, leaving 15 bases between. Germline V lookup: CDR1 SGHKS, CDR2 YYEKEE (reference sequence). The CDR3 is 14 amino acids. In DNA form, the CDR3 reads TGTGCCAGCAGCTGGTGGAGGGGAAAGGACGAGCAGTACTTC. Residues: CASSWWRGKDEQYF.

The chain is built from TRBV6-1 and TRBJ2-7; tentatively, D is TRBD1 (5 bases). The CDR3 runs 16 residues. The V end was cut by 0 bases, the J end by 2 bases, with 14 bases between. CDR1 and CDR2 from the germline V gene are MNHNS and SASEGT. Here the CDR3 DNA reads TGTGCCAGCAGTGAAGCTCGGGCAGGGTCCACCTACGAGCAGTACTTC. Translated: CASSEARAGSTYEQYF.

This sequence joins TRBV9 and TRBJ1-1; no clear D gene. Germline CDR1 reads SGDLS; CDR2 reads YYNGEE. V was trimmed by 3 bases and J by 0 bases, leaving 6 bases between them. This CDR3 contains 13 residues. CDR3 region: CASSARMNTEAFF. The CDR3 region has the DNA TGTGCCAGCAGCGCCCGGATGAACACTGAAGCTTTCTTT. The entire variable domain, with the rest obtained from reference TRBV9 and TRBJ1-1, is as follows: DSGVTQTPKHLITATGQRVTLRCSPRSGDLSVYWYQQSLDQGLQFLIQYYNGEERAKGNILERFSAQQFPDLHSELNLSSLELGDSALYFCASSARMNTEAFFGQGTRLTVV.

The chain recombines TRBV28 with TRBJ1-5; possible D gene TRBD1, 5 bases. The CDR3 contains 15 residues. V was clipped by 7 bases and J by 0 bases, with 13 bases between them. The germline V gene encodes CDR1 MDHEN and CDR2 SYDVKM. The CDR3 protein is CASNYWGSSNQPQHF. The CDR3 bases are TGTGCCAGCAATTACTGGGGGAGTAGCAATCAGCCCCAGCATTTT. Looking up the rest from reference TRBV28 and TRBJ1-5 gives the full variable domain: DVKVTQSSRYLVKRTGEKVFLECVQDMDHENMFWYRQDPGLGLRLIYFSYDVKMKEKGDIPEGYSVSREKKERFSLILESASTNQTSMYLCASNYWGSSNQPQHFGDGTRLSIL.

This sequence joins TRBV7-9 and TRBJ2-5; unclear D gene. The CDR3 is made up of 14 amino acids. Germline CDR1 SEHNR, CDR2 FQNEAQ (reference sequence). Between the trimmed V and J ends, which lost 5 bases and 2 bases, there was a span of 12 bases. DNA of the CDR3: TGTGCCAGCAGCGAAGGGCAAAGTCAAGAGACCCAGTACTTC. Encoded protein: CASSEGQSQETQYF.

The chain has TRBV4-3 and TRBJ2-5; 7 bases line up with TRBD1. Germline CDR1 is LGHNA and CDR2 is YSLEER. The length of the CDR3 is 14 residues. V lost 0 bases and J lost 6; bases outside the gene matches: 4. The CDR3 sequence: CASSQDKGAKTQYF. The CDR3 DNA reads TGCGCCAGCAGCCAAGACAAGGGGGCCAAGACCCAGTACTTC.

The rearrangement uses TRBV5-4 and TRBJ1-1; 7 bases line up with TRBD1. The V segment lost 2 bases and the J segment 7 bases; nucleotides outside the gene matches: 11. The CDR3 loop spans 15 amino acids. Germline CDR1 is SGHNT and CDR2 is YYREEE (reference sequence). The CDR3 sequence is CASSLGKYGTDEAFF. The CDR3 DNA sequence: TGTGCCAGCAGCTTAGGAAAATACGGGACAGATGAAGCTTTCTTT.

This chain's CDR3 is CASSLPGQGDGVPQETQYF. Here the CDR3 DNA reads TGCGCCAGCAGCCTACCGGGACAGGGGGATGGAGTCCCCCAAGAGACCCAGTACTTC. This sequence joins TRBV5-1 and TRBJ2-5, with 11 bases lining up with TRBD1. There are 19 residues in the CDR3. The germline V gene has CDR1 SGHRS and CDR2 YFSETQ. V lost 4 bases and J lost 1; bases outside the gene matches: 15. Variable domain in full (rest from reference TRBV5-1 and TRBJ2-5): KAGVTQTPRYLIKTRGQQVTLSCSPISGHRSVSWYQQTPGQGLQFLFEYFSETQRNKGNFPGRFSGRQFSNSRSEMNVSTLELGDSALYLCASSLPGQGDGVPQETQYFGPGTRLLVL.

The chain recombines TRBV19 with TRBJ1-5; perhaps TRBD1 as D (5 bases). V lost 10 bases to trimming and J lost 0 bases, with 19 bases between them. The germline gives CDR1 LNHDA, CDR2 SQIVND (reference sequence). CDR3 length equals 16 residues. The CDR3 sequence: CATDDGGIYSNQPQHF. As DNA, the CDR3 is TGTGCCACCGATGACGGGGGGATATATAGCAATCAGCCCCAGCATTTT.

This chain's CDR3 is CASSLASWGPTEAFF. The CDR3 DNA reads as TGTGCCAGCAGCTTGGCCTCGTGGGGTCCCACTGAAGCTTTCTTT. This chain uses TRBV5-6 with TRBJ1-1; unclear D gene. The V end lost 0 bases, the J end lost 4 bases, and 13 bases lay between the germline ends. Germline CDR1 is SGHDT and CDR2 is YYEEEE. The CDR3 consists of 15 residues.

The chain has TRBV7-3 and TRBJ2-1; TRBD2 aligns across 15 bases. The junction had 5 bases not matched to a gene; V was cut back by 5 bases and J by 9 bases. The CDR3 spans 15 residues. Looked up from germline, CDR1 is SGHTA and CDR2 is FQGTGA. The CDR3 DNA reads as TGTGCCAGCAGCCTAGGACTAGCGGGAGGGTTTGAGCAGTTCTTC. Translation: CASSLGLAGGFEQFF.

V is TRBV4-1 and J is TRBJ2-2; D not resolved. This CDR3 is 16 amino acids long. CDR1 is MGHRA, CDR2 YSYEKL, per germline. V gave up 4 bases and J gave up 7 bases, with 19 bases separating them. The CDR3 reads CASSPPAKGLHGELFF. CDR3 in DNA: TGCGCCAGCAGCCCTCCCGCAAAGGGTTTACACGGGGAGCTGTTTTTT.

The V gene is TRBV6-5, the J gene TRBJ2-3; TRBD2 might be the D (5 bases). The V end was cut by 4 bases, the J end by 6 bases, with 14 bases between. The CDR3 contains 14 residues. The germline CDR1 and CDR2 sequences are MNHEY and SVGAGI. CDR3 sequence (DNA): TGTGCCAGCAGTTCAGATAGCGTAACCGATACGCAGTATTTT. It codes for CASSSDSVTDTQYF.

A remark on this clone: The same CDR3 also results from other DNA sequences found in this sample. The chain employs TRBV29-1 and TRBJ2-7; a possible D gene is TRBD1 (5 bases). This CDR3 spans 13 amino acids. The germline CDR1 and CDR2 sequences are SQVTM and ANQGSEA. V was cut by 0 bases and J by 3 bases, with 9 bases left in between. In DNA, the CDR3 is TGCAGCGTTGAAGATCAGGGTAGCTACGAGCAGTACTTC. This gives the protein CSVEDQGSYEQYF.

A single count supports this clone. This chain links TRBV5-1 with TRBJ1-1; D remains ambiguous. The germline V gene encodes CDR1 SGHRS and CDR2 YFSETQ. CDR3 length equals 14 residues. The V end was cut by 1 base, the J end by 1 base, with 8 bases between. In DNA form, the CDR3 reads TGCGCCAGCAGCTTGAGATGGGAGAACACTGAAGCTTTCTTT. Amino acid sequence: CASSLRWENTEAFF. The full variable domain, in which reference TRBV5-1 and TRBJ1-1 provide the parts outside the CDR3, is KAGVTQTPRYLIKTRGQQVTLSCSPISGHRSVSWYQQTPGQGLQFLFEYFSETQRNKGNFPGRFSGRQFSNSRSEMNVSTLELGDSALYLCASSLRWENTEAFFGQGTRLTVV.

The chain recombines TRBV13 with TRBJ2-2, with D perhaps given as TRBD1 or TRBD2 (5 bases each). The V gene lost 5 bases and the J gene lost 0 bases, with 13 bases spanning the gap. The V gene's germline CDR1 is PRHDT and CDR2 FYEKMQ (reference sequence). This CDR3 is built from 16 residues. CDR3 residues: CASSIRDGANTGELFF. The CDR3 region has the DNA TGTGCCAGCAGCATCCGGGACGGTGCGAACACCGGGGAGCTGTTTTTT.